The subject of this entry is one T cell receptor beta chain. The data were taken from a study of OX40 agonist ivuxolimab in advanced cancers. Measured with immunoSEQ multiplex PCR; TCRdb has only the in-frame clones, and not every one. This sample yields under 70,000 clones, of which approximately 81% are seen a single time; roughly 4% belongs to the top ten. V lost 2 bases and J lost 0; bases outside the gene matches: 9. CDR1 is SGHNT and CDR2 is YYREEE in the germline V gene (reference sequence). The CDR3 is made up of 17 amino acids. The sequence was obtained from an adult with an advanced solid tumor such as melanoma, head and neck, liver or kidney cancer. This rearrangement joins TRBV5-4 to TRBJ2-3; 7 bases map to TRBD1. The source was CD4+ or CD8+ T cells sorted from blood, collected in a trial of the OX40 agonist ivuxolimab. The CDR3 spells CASSLNNRGPSTDTQYF. The CDR3 DNA reads as TGTGCCAGCAGCTTAAATAATAGGGGGCCCAGCACAGATACGCAGTATTTT.